The 20 T cell receptor beta chains reported below all come from one sample, sequenced in a study of blood T cell repertoires in COVID-19. The method was immunoSEQ multiplex PCR; TCRdb's version includes in-frame clones alone and lacks a portion of them. The top ten clones hold 1.9% of a sample with roughly 340,000 clones, 87% of them seen once. Source material: PBMCs or T cells enriched from blood (not recorded which). Receptor source: a middle-aged man in a cohort exposed to, infected with or recovered from COVID-19 (not recorded which).

The chain couples TRBV11-2 to TRBJ2-7; 9 positions match TRBD1. The CDR3 spans 15 residues. Looked up from germline, CDR1 is SGHAT and CDR2 is FQNNGV. Trimming removed 3 bases from V and 2 bases from J; junction bases left unmatched: 5. The CDR3 protein is CASSLAGTGTYEQYF. The DNA of the CDR3 is TGTGCCAGCAGCTTGGCCGGGACAGGGACCTACGAGCAGTACTTC.

This chain uses TRBV4-2 with TRBJ1-3; TRBD1 is a possible D gene (5 bases). With 0 bases removed from V and 0 bases from J, the gap between germline ends came to 21 bases. Germline-derived CDR1 and CDR2 are LGHNA and YNFKEQ. This CDR3 is built from 20 residues. CDR3 sequence reads: CASSQEPPGLTVRSGNTIYF. CDR3 in DNA: TGTGCCAGCAGCCAAGAACCGCCGGGACTCACGGTACGCTCTGGAAACACCATATATTTT.

The chain recombines TRBV5-4 with TRBJ1-5; D perhaps matches TRBD1 (5 bases). The ends were cut back, 4 bases at V and 1 base at J, with 12 bases in the middle. The germline V gene encodes CDR1 SGHNT and CDR2 YYREEE (reference sequence). This CDR3 contains 15 residues. DNA of the CDR3: TGTGCCAGCAGCCGGGGGGGGGAGAGCAATCAGCCCCAGCATTTT. Translated: CASSRGGESNQPQHF.

The chain carries TRBV20-1 and TRBJ2-2; 8 bases match TRBD1. Germline values: CDR1 DFQATT, CDR2 SNEGSKA (reference sequence). After removal of 3 bases from V and 5 bases from J, the junction contained 8 bases not matched to a gene. This CDR3 comprises 15 residues. The chain's CDR3 is CSASRQGARTGELFF. The CDR3 nucleotides read TGCAGTGCTAGTAGGCAGGGGGCTAGAACCGGGGAGCTGTTTTTT.

This rearrangement joins TRBV5-1 to TRBJ2-3, with D tentatively TRBD1 (6 bases). In germline, CDR1 is SGHRS, CDR2 YFSETQ. V lost 4 bases and J lost 1, with 19 bases in between. This CDR3 spans 17 amino acids. The DNA of the CDR3 is TGCGCCAGCAGCGTGAACCCAGGGGCTTGGGGCACAGATACGCAGTATTTT. Protein product: CASSVNPGAWGTDTQYF.

This chain joins TRBV3-1 (or the pseudogene TRBV3-2) and TRBJ2-2; a weak D match, TRBD2 (5 bases). The V end lost 4 bases, the J end lost 0 bases, and 15 bases lay between the germline ends. CDR3 length equals 17 residues. The germline CDR1 and CDR2 sequences are LGHDT and YNNKEL (reference sequence). In DNA, the CDR3 is TGTGCCAGCAGCCGGGCACTAGGTCCCCCGAACACCGGGGAGCTGTTTTTT. Its translation: CASSRALGPPNTGELFF.

The J gene is TRBJ2-7, the V gene TRBV5-4; D may be TRBD1 (6 bases). Trimming took 4 bases from V and 0 from J, leaving 14 bases between them. In germline, CDR1 is SGHNT, CDR2 YYREEE (reference sequence). The CDR3 consists of 15 residues. CDR3 amino acids: CASSPGQRSSYEQYF. The CDR3 DNA reads TGTGCCAGCAGCCCAGGACAGCGGAGCTCCTACGAGCAGTACTTC.

The chain links TRBV6-4 to TRBJ1-5; TRBD1 is a possible D gene (6 bases). Germline CDR1 MRHNA, CDR2 SNTAGT. The CDR3 length is 16 residues. Trimming took off 2 bases at V and 3 bases at J, with 14 bases between the two ends. In DNA, the CDR3 is TGTGCCAGCAGTGACCTGTCCAGGGGCCCCAATCAGCCCCAGCATTTT. Translating gives CASSDLSRGPNQPQHF.

This chain connects TRBV19 to TRBJ1-5; D gene ambiguous. Deletions cut 6 bases from V and 5 bases from J, with 14 bases between. The CDR3 contains 14 residues. CDR1 and CDR2 from the germline V gene are LNHDA and SQIVND (reference sequence). This CDR3 reads CASRTVQYHQPQHF. The CDR3 DNA is TGTGCCAGTAGAACAGTTCAGTATCATCAGCCCCAGCATTTT.

The chain links TRBV5-1 to TRBJ2-7, with unresolved D. Trimming removed 0 bases at V and 6 bases at J, with 16 bases between. CDR3 length: 15 residues. Germline V gene lookup returns CDR1 SGHRS and CDR2 YFSETQ. The DNA of the CDR3 is TGCGCCAGCAGCTTGGGGCTAGACTCTTCCCGCGAGCAGTACTTC. Its translation is CASSLGLDSSREQYF.

The rearrangement uses TRBV30 and TRBJ2-5; D perhaps matches TRBD2 (6 bases). The ends were cut back, 0 bases at V and 5 bases at J, with 10 bases in the middle. The CDR3 length is 13 residues. The germline gives CDR1 GTSNPN, CDR2 SVGIG (reference sequence). CDR3 residues: CAWSVSTRETQYF. The CDR3 region has the DNA TGTGCCTGGAGTGTCTCGACTAGGGAGACCCAGTACTTC.

CDR3 sequence (DNA): TGCAGCGTGGCTAGCGGGGGCGCAACTAATGAAAAACTGTTTTTT. The encoded protein is CSVASGGATNEKLFF. The V and J genes are TRBV29-1 and TRBJ1-4; possible D gene TRBD1, 6 bases. Trimming stripped 6 bases from V and 0 bases from J, with 14 bases between. This CDR3 contains 15 residues. From germline, CDR1 is SQVTM and CDR2 ANQGSEA. The variable domain in full, completed from reference TRBV29-1 and TRBJ1-4, reads SAVISQKPSRDICQRGTSLTIQCQVDSQVTMMFWYRQQPGQSLTLIATANQGSEATYESGFVIDKFPISRPNLTFSTLTVSNMSPEDSSIYLCSVASGGATNEKLFFGSGTQLSVL.

The chain recombines TRBV10-2 with TRBJ2-2; D unresolved. This CDR3 spans 12 amino acids. Trimming removed 6 bases at V and 2 bases at J, with 4 bases between. Germline CDR1 is WSHSY and CDR2 is SAAADI. CDR3 amino acids: CASRQNTGELFF. In DNA form, the CDR3 reads TGCGCCAGCAGACAAAACACCGGGGAGCTGTTTTTT.

The chain uses TRBV6-4 and TRBJ2-1; 8 positions match TRBD2. The CDR3 has 15 amino acids. The germline V gene encodes CDR1 MRHNA and CDR2 SNTAGT. Trimming at V came to 2 bases and at J to 5 bases, leaving 5 bases not matched to a gene. The CDR3 DNA is TGTGCCAGCAGTGACACGGGAGGGCCTAACAATGAGCAGTTCTTC. Amino acid sequence: CASSDTGGPNNEQFF.

V is TRBV5-4 and J is TRBJ2-7; 7 bases are a match to TRBD2. The V gene end was trimmed by 7 bases and the J gene end by 1 base; junction bases not matched to a gene: 8. Germline V lookup: CDR1 SGHNT, CDR2 YYREEE (reference sequence). The CDR3 totals 14 residues. The CDR3 coding sequence is TGTGCCAGCTCCCGAGCGGGGTTATCCTACGAGCAGTACTTC. Amino acid sequence: CASSRAGLSYEQYF.

The chain links TRBV6-5 to TRBJ1-1, with a tentative D call TRBD1 (5 bases). The V gene's germline CDR1 is MNHEY and CDR2 SVGAGI. This CDR3 contains 15 residues. The V end was cut by 4 bases, the J end by 4 bases, with 16 bases between. The DNA for the CDR3 is TGTGCCAGCAGTTTGAATTTACGACAGACCACTGAAGCTTTCTTT. Translating gives CASSLNLRQTTEAFF.

This clone was counted once. The rearrangement uses TRBV9 and TRBJ2-3; D is ambiguous. V was shortened by 0 bases and J by 2 bases, with 7 bases between the two germline ends. Germline CDR1 reads SGDLS; CDR2 reads YYNGEE. The CDR3 totals 14 residues. CDR3 sequence: CASSVEDSTDTQYF. The CDR3 DNA is TGTGCCAGCAGCGTAGAAGACTCCACAGATACGCAGTATTTT.

The chain employs TRBV5-1 and TRBJ2-2, with D tentatively TRBD2 (6 bases). The CDR3 runs 14 residues. The germline V and J ends were trimmed by 4 bases and 2 bases, with 9 bases remaining between them. CDR1 and CDR2 (germline): SGHRS, YFSETQ. The DNA of the CDR3 is TGCGCCAGCAGCGCCGGGGGAAACACCGGGGAGCTGTTTTTT. Protein sequence: CASSAGGNTGELFF.

The chain carries TRBV29-1 and TRBJ1-2; a weak D match, TRBD1 (5 bases). CDR1 is SQVTM, CDR2 ANQGSEA, per germline. The CDR3 is 12 amino acids. V lost 5 bases, J lost 2 bases, and 9 bases lay in between. CDR3 loop: CSVFDSNYGYTF. In nucleotides, the CDR3 is TGCAGCGTTTTTGACAGCAACTATGGCTACACCTTC.

The chain couples TRBV7-9 to TRBJ2-3, with 9 bases that match TRBD2. The length of the CDR3 is 15 residues. J gave up 0 bases and V 4 bases, and 2 bases lay outside the gene matches. CDR1 and CDR2 (germline): SEHNR, FQNEAQ (reference sequence). Written as DNA, the CDR3 is TGTGCCAGCAGCTCAGGACTAGCGAGCACAGATACGCAGTATTTT. As protein: CASSSGLASTDTQYF.